The 4 T cell receptor beta chains below come from one sample, sequenced in a study of blood T cells in healthy people across ages. Combining a sample-barcoded 5' primer with a J-beta primer mix, a second PCR ran for roughly 6 to 11 cycles. TCRdb recomputed calls from the 5' RACE reads with MiXCR, one row per CDR3 protein. The data show under 2,000,000 distinct CDR3 sequences, 40% to 55% seen once. The sequenced sample was blood. These receptors were obtained from a woman aged 40 to 50 in good health.

With regard to this clonotype: One end of the junction fails to match germline, which may point to a read error. CDR3 amino acids: CACSLRTQTQETQYF. The CDR3 DNA reads as TGCGCCTGCAGCTTAAGGACGCAGACCCAAGAGACCCAGTACTTC. The chain has TRBV5-1 and TRBJ2-5; the D is unclear. The germline V gene has CDR1 SGHRS and CDR2 YFSETQ. This CDR3 has 15 residues.

The chain links TRBV20-1 to TRBJ1-4, with 12 positions matching TRBD1. Germline CDR1 and CDR2: DFQATT and SNEGSKA (reference sequence). This CDR3 spans 16 amino acids. The V segment lost 3 bases and the J segment 8 bases; nucleotides outside the gene matches: 10. CDR3 protein: CSASGTGGAAEEKLFF. The CDR3 DNA sequence: TGCAGTGCTAGCGGGACAGGGGGCGCGGCGGAAGAAAAACTGTTTTTT.

This clonotype was counted many times. A read error may explain this, as a much larger clone is one base away. The rearrangement uses TRBV10-3 and TRBJ2-6; possibly TRBD1 for D (6 bases). The germline gives CDR1 ENHRY, CDR2 SYGVKD. The CDR3 contains 15 residues. Trimming took off 6 bases at V and 0 bases at J, with 9 bases between the two ends. The DNA for the CDR3 is TGTGCCATCAGCCAGACAGGCTCTGGGGCCAACGTCCTGACTTTC. Encoded protein: CAISQTGSGANVLTF.

This clonotype occurred a few times. The chain uses TRBV27 and TRBJ1-1; D gene uncertain. CDR1 and CDR2 from the germline V gene are MNHEY and SMNVEV (reference sequence). The CDR3 spans 13 residues. The V end lost 6 bases, the J end lost 1 base, and 9 bases lay between the germline ends. The CDR3 sequence is CASSRRPNTEAFF. In nucleotides, the CDR3 is TGTGCCAGCAGCCGCCGACCGAACACTGAAGCTTTCTTT.